These 22 T cell receptor beta chains share one sample of origin, sequenced in a study of blood T cell repertoires in COVID-19. Profiled with immunoSEQ multiplex PCR; TCRdb holds only in-frame clones, not every one. The sample lists under 150,000 clones; approximately 84% were seen once. The sequenced sample was PBMCs or T cells enriched from blood (not recorded which). The receptor set was obtained from a man aged 50-60 years in a cohort exposed to, infected with or recovered from COVID-19 (not recorded which).

The J gene is TRBJ1-1, the V gene TRBV27; no firm D call. The CDR3 extends over 14 amino acids. The V end lost 7 bases, the J end lost 3 bases, and 15 bases lay between the germline ends. Germline CDR1 is MNHEY and CDR2 is SMNVEV (reference sequence). The CDR3 sequence is CASTKREGYTEAFF. For the CDR3, the DNA is TGTGCCAGCACTAAGAGGGAAGGTTACACTGAAGCTTTCTTT.

The genes are TRBV6-6 and TRBJ2-7; no clear D. The CDR3 runs to 14 residues. The V gene's germline CDR1 is MNHNY and CDR2 SVGAGI (reference sequence). The V end lost 7 bases, the J end lost 2 bases, and 15 bases lay between the germline ends. The CDR3 sequence: CASNLGLGAYEQYF. The CDR3 DNA is TGTGCCAGCAATTTGGGTTTAGGAGCCTACGAGCAGTACTTC.

Of note for this clone: Other nucleotide sequences from this sample produce the same CDR3. The chain recombines TRBV18 with TRBJ1-2, with D uncertain. This CDR3 is 12 amino acids long. The germline V and J ends were trimmed by 2 bases and 3 bases, with 4 bases remaining between them. Per the germline V gene, CDR1 is KGHSH and CDR2 is LQKENI. The CDR3 region has the DNA TGTGCCAGCTCACCAGCAGACTATGGCTACACCTTC. It yields the protein CASSPADYGYTF.

This clone was counted a few times. The chain employs TRBV7-2 and TRBJ2-1; D is perhaps TRBD2 (6 bases). Germline CDR1 reads SGHTA; CDR2 reads FQGNSA. Between the trimmed V and J ends, which lost 5 bases and 1 base, there was a span of 12 bases. The CDR3 consists of 15 residues. CDR3 bases: TGTGCCAGCAGCGAGGGTGGAGGGTCCTACAATGAGCAGTTCTTC. It encodes CASSEGGGSYNEQFF.

The J gene is TRBJ2-1, the V gene TRBV7-2; D might be TRBD2 (5 bases). The V end was cut by 0 bases, the J end by 0 bases, with 6 bases between. The CDR3 consists of 15 residues. The germline V gene encodes CDR1 SGHTA and CDR2 FQGNSA. The CDR3 spells CASSLATSSYNEQFF. The CDR3 DNA sequence: TGTGCCAGCAGCTTAGCCACTAGCTCCTACAATGAGCAGTTCTTC.

V usage is TRBV14 and J usage is TRBJ2-1; D is ambiguous. The CDR3 sequence is 13 residues long. Germline V CDR1 and CDR2: SGHDN, FVKESK. Trimming removed 0 bases from V and 9 bases from J, with 9 bases in between. The CDR3 DNA reads TGTGCCAGCAGCCAAGATATGATCAGTGAGCAGTTCTTC. Protein sequence: CASSQDMISEQFF.

The rearrangement links TRBV27 to TRBJ2-7; 12 bases match TRBD1. The J segment lost 2 bases and the V segment lost 4 bases, leaving 3 bases of the junction unmatched. This CDR3 has 15 amino acids. Germline assignment: CDR1 MNHEY and CDR2 SMNVEV (reference sequence). The CDR3 DNA is TGTGCCAGCAGTTCCCGGGACAGGGGGCCCTACGAGCAGTACTTC. Translation gives CASSSRDRGPYEQYF.

The chain combines TRBV6-5 with TRBJ2-3, with D maybe TRBD2 (5 bases). The CDR3 contains 13 residues. Germline CDR1 is MNHEY and CDR2 is SVGAGI. V was pared by 8 bases and J by 1 base, with 10 bases between. CDR3: CASLAPGTDTQYF. The CDR3 DNA reads as TGTGCCAGCCTAGCTCCTGGCACAGATACGCAGTATTTT.

The CDR3 nucleotides read TGTGCCAGCGAGACTCTCGGACAGACCACCTACGAGCAGTACTTC. Its protein is CASETLGQTTYEQYF. V usage is TRBV6-5 and J usage is TRBJ2-7; D may be TRBD1 (6 bases). CDR1 is MNHEY and CDR2 is SVGAGI in the germline V gene. V dropped 8 bases and J dropped 2 bases, with 19 bases sitting between them. The CDR3 is made up of 15 amino acids.

The rearrangement links TRBV11-3 to TRBJ2-3; D uncertain. The germline gives CDR1 SGHNT, CDR2 YENEEA. Trimming removed 2 bases from V and 1 base from J, with 7 bases in between. This CDR3 is 14 amino acids long. This CDR3 is CASSLHRGTDTQYF. The CDR3 DNA follows: TGTGCCAGCAGCTTACATCGGGGCACAGATACGCAGTATTTT.

This chain links TRBV6-5 with TRBJ2-1, with TRBD1 identical over 7 bases. With 10 bases clipped from V and 6 bases from J, the junction kept 9 bases outside the gene matches. In germline, CDR1 is MNHEY, CDR2 SVGAGI. The CDR3 is 13 amino acids. The CDR3 spells CATRQGVVNEQFF. The CDR3 nucleotides are TGTGCCACCCGACAGGGAGTGGTCAATGAGCAGTTCTTC.

The V gene is TRBV7-6, the J gene TRBJ1-1; D not certain. V lost 2 bases to trimming and J lost 11 bases, with 9 bases between them. This CDR3 comprises 11 residues. The germline gives CDR1 SGHVS, CDR2 FNYEAQ. The CDR3 loop is CASSLRLEAFF. The CDR3 coding sequence is TGTGCCAGCAGCTTACGGCTGGAGGCTTTCTTT.

V and J are TRBV15 and TRBJ1-4; D is unclear. Germline-derived CDR1 and CDR2 are LNHNV and YYDKDF (reference sequence). The V end lost 0 bases, the J end lost 6 bases, and 11 bases lay between the germline ends. The CDR3 length is 15 residues. DNA for the CDR3: TGTGCCACCAGCAGAGACCCTAACAGCTATGAAAAACTGTTTTTT. Amino acid sequence: CATSRDPNSYEKLFF.

The V call is TRBV6-5, the J call TRBJ2-7, with D maybe TRBD1 (5 bases). Germline values: CDR1 MNHEY, CDR2 SVGAGI. Between the trimmed V and J ends, which lost 6 bases and 5 bases, there was a span of 14 bases. The CDR3 spans 13 residues. The CDR3 loop reads CASRVGAQNEQYF. CDR3 DNA sequence: TGTGCCAGCAGGGTAGGGGCGCAGAACGAGCAGTACTTC.

This chain uses TRBV9 with TRBJ1-5; TRBD1 aligns across 7 bases. Unmatched junction bases numbered 6, after V lost 3 bases and J lost 6 bases. Germline-derived CDR1 and CDR2 are SGDLS and YYNGEE. The CDR3 sequence is 14 residues long. The CDR3 nucleotides read TGTGCCAGCAGCGCGACAGGGACGAGTCAGCCCCAGCATTTT. This gives the protein CASSATGTSQPQHF.

The chain couples TRBV5-1 to TRBJ1-6; D unclear. The CDR3 covers 15 residues. Trimming took off 0 bases at V and 13 bases at J, with 17 bases between the two ends. Germline values: CDR1 SGHRS, CDR2 YFSETQ. DNA for the CDR3: TGCGCCAGCAGCTTGGAGGCGGGGAGTATTCGGCCCCTCCACTTT. Protein: CASSLEAGSIRPLHF.

The rearrangement uses TRBV2 and TRBJ2-5; 11 bases align to TRBD2. Germline loops: CDR1 SNHLY, CDR2 FYNNEI. The CDR3 has 15 amino acids. With 7 bases clipped from V and 9 bases from J, the junction kept 13 bases outside the gene matches. CDR3 nucleotide sequence: TGTGCCAGCACCGACACCGGGACTAGCGGTTCGGCCCAGTACTTC. This gives the protein CASTDTGTSGSAQYF.

The chain combines TRBV6-6 with TRBJ1-2; no clear D. Germline CDR1 reads MNHNY; CDR2 reads SVGAGI (reference sequence). The CDR3 is 15 residues long. The V end lost 6 bases, the J end lost 4 bases, and 18 bases lay between the germline ends. The CDR3 DNA is TGTGCCAGCAGCCCCCCATGGGGAGCCAGCTATGGCTACACCTTC. This sequence encodes CASSPPWGASYGYTF.

This chain joins TRBV10-2 and TRBJ2-7; D unclear. This CDR3 has 12 residues. The germline V gene has CDR1 WSHSY and CDR2 SAAADI. Trimming took 3 bases from V and 3 from J, leaving 6 bases between them. CDR3 bases: TGCGCCAGCAGTGATAGCAGCTACGAGCAGTACTTC. This codes for CASSDSSYEQYF.

The chain uses TRBV19 and TRBJ1-1; D not resolved. The CDR3 runs 13 residues. CDR1 is LNHDA, CDR2 SQIVND, per germline (reference sequence). Trimming pared 7 bases from V and 0 bases from J, leaving 9 bases between. This CDR3 is CASKHSMNTEAFF. The CDR3, as DNA: TGTGCCAGTAAGCATAGCATGAACACTGAAGCTTTCTTT. The variable domain in full, with the rest retrieved from reference TRBV19 and TRBJ1-1, is DGGITQSPKYLFRKEGQNVTLSCEQNLNHDAMYWYRQDPGQGLRLIYYSQIVNDFQKGDIAEGYSVSREKKESFPLTVTSAQKNPTAFYLCASKHSMNTEAFFGQGTRLTVV.

This clone was observed once. This sequence joins TRBV25-1 and TRBJ1-4, with 7 bases fitting TRBD1. There are 15 residues in the CDR3. Germline values: CDR1 MGHDK, CDR2 SYGVNS. After removal of 3 bases from V and 7 bases from J, the junction contained 8 bases not matched to a gene. The CDR3 sequence: CASSDLTGVREKLFF. The CDR3 DNA reads as TGTGCCAGCAGTGACTTAACAGGGGTGCGTGAAAAACTGTTTTTT.

In regard to this clone: One junction end disagrees with the germline gene, perhaps due to a read error. The chain carries TRBV11-2 and TRBJ2-5; D is perhaps TRBD2 (5 bases). This CDR3 is built from 16 residues. Germline values: CDR1 SGHAT, CDR2 FQNNGV. CDR3 sequence (DNA): TGTGCCAGCAGCGTAGACCGGGGTGCGATCCAAGAGACCCAGTACTTC. It translates to CASSVDRGAIQETQYF. The entire variable domain, with the rest obtained from reference TRBV11-2 and TRBJ2-5, is as follows: EAGVAQSPRYKIIEKRQSVAFWCNPISGHATLYWYQQILGQGPKLLIQFQNNGVVDDSQLPKDRFSAERLKGVDSTLKIQPAKLEDSAVYLCASSVDRGAIQETQYFGPGTRLLVL.